Here is one T cell receptor (beta chain) with its context. Its specific antigen is unknown. A read error is possible here, since a much larger clone lies one base away. Total RNA and DNA were co-extracted from about 19-30 mg of bulk tissue with the AllPrep DNA/RNA mini kit, without cell sorting. Between November 2015 and March 2016, 4 or 5 patients in China with histopathologically diagnosed primary liver carcinoma had their tumors surgically resected. At the time of sampling, the patients had chronic HBV infection and had not received any treatment. Five spatially separated regions were sampled per tumor: superior, inferior, left-lateral and right-lateral poles, plus the tumor centre. Histological examination found more than 80% viable tumor cells in every tumor sample. Pieces of fresh tumor and adjacent tissue were cut in half, with one half kept in RNAlater at -80 degrees C and the other half sent for histology.

The sample is drawn from a study of tumor-infiltrating lymphocytes in primary liver carcinoma (dated by TCRdb to the late 2010s). Looking at the study overall: Hepatocellular carcinoma (four) or combined HCC and intrahepatic cholangiocarcinoma (one) was present in the five patients, who were three men and two women aged 30 to 69 years. A total of some 35 specimens from 5 patients underwent TCRbeta repertoire sequencing, comprising around 25 tumor regions, 5 adjacent noncancerous liver tissues and 5 peripheral blood samples. High reproducibility was observed for the technical replicate repertoires, with mean shared-clone rates near 0.89 and correlation coefficients above 0.95. The study combined TCRbeta repertoire sequencing, expression microarrays and whole-exome sequencing across five regions of each liver tumor, with adjacent normal tissue and blood. Each sample produced roughly 3.65 to 8 million productive TCRbeta reads, and read depth showed no significant difference between tissue types. To link TCRbeta repertoire diversity to the local molecular phenotype, the 20 to 25 tumor region samples were profiled with Agilent mRNA microarrays. The tumors of the five patients were staged as T1-T3 N0M0, with maximum diameters ranging from roughly 4.2 to 11 cm.

Results the study describes overall, beyond this receptor: The top 250 clones accounted for a significantly greater share of the repertoire in tumors than in blood (p = 0.039). With just a handful of patients in the study, the authors point out that the findings should be validated in a larger study. Repertoire overlap was found to be higher between tumor regions (mean around 35%) than between tumor-adjacent (roughly 17%) or tumor-blood (about 15%) pairs, consistent with antigen-driven expansion. Just about 8-25% of top clones turned up in all five regions of a tumor, which suggests spatial heterogeneity among tumor-infiltrating T cells. Comparison of CD4+ and CD8+ T cell repertoires was precluded by the use of bulk unsorted samples. Only the TCR beta chain was sequenced, so true repertoire diversity is likely underestimated because unpaired alpha chains were not captured.

According to the germline V gene, CDR1 reads SQVTM and CDR2 reads ANQGSEA. CDR3 length: 14 amino acids, cysteine to phenylalanine. The sequence is cut down to CDR3 DNA, 42 bases in frame from base 1. A constant-region primer and ProtoScript II reverse transcriptase were used to reverse-transcribe TCRbeta-specific cDNA from about 530 ng total RNA. Construction of the TCRbeta libraries relied on three nested rounds of multiplex PCR, following a slightly modified ARM-PCR procedure. The first two PCR rounds used multiplex TRBV1-TRBV30 forward primers with a Cbeta reverse primer, each for approximately 11 cycles. Sample barcodes and Illumina adapters were attached in a final 25-cycle PCR using Deep VentR polymerase. Before sequencing, amplicons of 200-500 bp were gel-purified using a QIAquick gel extraction kit. An Illumina HiSeq 2500 was used to sequence the TCRbeta amplicons with 250-bp paired-end reads. For the original study's pipeline: Trimmomatic v0.33 was used to quality-trim the reads, and FLASH v1.2.11 was used to merge paired reads so that full CDR3 sequences could be recovered. V, D and J germline segments were assigned to the rearranged TCRbeta sequences by MiGEC v1.2.1b. Clonotype statistics, along with Shannon-Wiener diversity indices, were calculated using VDJtools v1.0.0. Except for diversity analysis, only each sample's 250 most abundant clonotypes were used in subsequent analyses to reduce sampling bias. TCRdb took the public reads, trimmed them with fastp at Q25, ran MiXCR for clone calling and kept in-frame beta chains. Records with the same CDR3 protein are collapsed into one entry carrying the most frequent genes and DNA. None of the V and J calls come from the authors' own analysis; TCRdb made them. Here the sample has approximately 110,000 distinct CDR3 sequences; around 62% occur a single time. About a tenth of the sample is in the top ten clones.

The clonotype originates from a woman aged 55-69 years with primary liver carcinoma and hepatitis B virus infection. The sequencing input was liver tumor tissue from sampling region 1. Sample cell subset or site, as interpreted from the label and publication: tumor region T1, superior pole. In this chain, TRBV29-1 is recombined with TRBJ1-1; confidence is insufficient to name the D gene. The CDR3 corresponds to CSVEDWQPNIEAFF. The bases read TGCAGCGTTGAAGATTGGCAGCCTAACATTGAAGCTTTCTTT.